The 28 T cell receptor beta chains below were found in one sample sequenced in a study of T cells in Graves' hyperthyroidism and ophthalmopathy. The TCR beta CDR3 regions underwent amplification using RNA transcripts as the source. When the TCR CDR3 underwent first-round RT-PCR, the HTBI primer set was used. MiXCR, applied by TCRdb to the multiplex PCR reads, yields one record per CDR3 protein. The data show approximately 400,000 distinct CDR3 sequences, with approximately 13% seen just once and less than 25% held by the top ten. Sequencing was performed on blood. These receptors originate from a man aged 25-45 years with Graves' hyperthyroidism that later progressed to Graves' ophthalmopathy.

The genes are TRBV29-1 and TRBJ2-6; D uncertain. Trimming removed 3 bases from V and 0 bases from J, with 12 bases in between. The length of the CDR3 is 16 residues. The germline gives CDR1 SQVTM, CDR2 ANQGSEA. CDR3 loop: CSVEGLGTSGANVLTF. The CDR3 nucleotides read TGCAGCGTTGAGGGTTTAGGAACCTCTGGGGCCAACGTCCTGACTTTC.

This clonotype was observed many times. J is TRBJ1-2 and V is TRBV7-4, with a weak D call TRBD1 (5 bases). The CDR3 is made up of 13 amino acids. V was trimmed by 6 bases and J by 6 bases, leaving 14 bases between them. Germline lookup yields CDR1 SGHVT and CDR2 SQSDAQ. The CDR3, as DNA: TGTGCCAGCAGAACCAGGGAGCCAGATGGCTACACCTTC. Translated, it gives CASRTREPDGYTF.

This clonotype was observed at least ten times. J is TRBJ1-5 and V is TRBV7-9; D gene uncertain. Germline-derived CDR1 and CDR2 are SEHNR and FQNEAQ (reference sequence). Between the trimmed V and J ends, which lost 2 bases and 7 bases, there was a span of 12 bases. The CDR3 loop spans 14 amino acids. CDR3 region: CASSLSDFRQPQHF. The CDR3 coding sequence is TGTGCCAGCAGCTTATCCGACTTTCGGCAGCCCCAGCATTTT.

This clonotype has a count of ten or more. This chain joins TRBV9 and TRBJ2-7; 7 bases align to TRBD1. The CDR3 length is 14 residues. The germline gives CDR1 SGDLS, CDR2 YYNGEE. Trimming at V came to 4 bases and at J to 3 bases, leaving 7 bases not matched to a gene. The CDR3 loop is CASSPRDRGYEQYF. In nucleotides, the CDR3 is TGTGCCAGCAGCCCCCGGGACAGAGGCTACGAGCAGTACTTC.

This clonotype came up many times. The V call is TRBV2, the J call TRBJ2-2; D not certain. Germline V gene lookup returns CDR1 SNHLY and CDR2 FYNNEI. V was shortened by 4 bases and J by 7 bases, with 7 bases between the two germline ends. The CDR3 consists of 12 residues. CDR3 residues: CASSGFRGELFF. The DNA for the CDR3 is TGTGCCAGCAGTGGATTCCGCGGGGAGCTGTTTTTT. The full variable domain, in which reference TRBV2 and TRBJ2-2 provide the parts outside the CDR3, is EPEVTQTPSHQVTQMGQEVILRCVPISNHLYFYWYRQILGQKVEFLVSFYNNEISEKSEIFDDQFSVERPDGSNFTLKIRSTKLEDSAMYFCASSGFRGELFFGEGSRLTVL.

Here the CDR3 DNA reads TGTGCCTGGAGTGTACTACAGTACAATCAGCCCCAGCATTTT. Translated: CAWSVLQYNQPQHF. This chain joins TRBV30 and TRBJ1-5, with D unclear. This CDR3 has 14 residues. Trimming shortened V by 0 bases and J by 3 bases, and 9 bases separated the two germline ends. Germline assignment: CDR1 GTSNPN and CDR2 SVGIG (reference sequence).

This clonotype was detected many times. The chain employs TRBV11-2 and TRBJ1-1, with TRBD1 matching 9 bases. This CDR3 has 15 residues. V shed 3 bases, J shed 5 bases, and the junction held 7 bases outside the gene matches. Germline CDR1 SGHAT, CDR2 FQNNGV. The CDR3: CASSFGTGYGTEAFF. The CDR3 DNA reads TGTGCCAGCAGCTTCGGGACAGGGTACGGGACTGAAGCTTTCTTT.

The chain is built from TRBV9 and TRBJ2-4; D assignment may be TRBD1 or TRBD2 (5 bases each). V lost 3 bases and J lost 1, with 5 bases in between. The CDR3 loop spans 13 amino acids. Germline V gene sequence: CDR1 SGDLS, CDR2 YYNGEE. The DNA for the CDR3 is TGTGCCAGCAGCGGGGGGGCCAAAAACATTCAGTACTTC. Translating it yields CASSGGAKNIQYF.

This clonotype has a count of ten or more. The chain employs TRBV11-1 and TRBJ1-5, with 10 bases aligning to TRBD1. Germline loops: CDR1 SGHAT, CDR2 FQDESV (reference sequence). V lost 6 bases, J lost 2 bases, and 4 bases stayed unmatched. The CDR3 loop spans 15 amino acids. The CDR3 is CASSRDRGGNQPQHF. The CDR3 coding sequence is TGTGCCAGCAGTCGGGACAGGGGCGGCAATCAGCCCCAGCATTTT.

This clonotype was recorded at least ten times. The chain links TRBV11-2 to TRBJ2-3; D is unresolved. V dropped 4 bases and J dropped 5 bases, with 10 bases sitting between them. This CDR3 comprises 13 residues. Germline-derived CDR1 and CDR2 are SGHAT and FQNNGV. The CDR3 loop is CASSSVPVDTQYF. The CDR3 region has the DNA TGTGCCAGCAGCTCAGTCCCCGTAGATACGCAGTATTTT.

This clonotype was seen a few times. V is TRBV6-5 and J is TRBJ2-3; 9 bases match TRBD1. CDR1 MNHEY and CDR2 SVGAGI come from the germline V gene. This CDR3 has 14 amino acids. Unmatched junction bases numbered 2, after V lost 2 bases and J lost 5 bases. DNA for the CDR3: TGTGCCAGCAGTTACGGGACAGGGATAGATACGCAGTATTTT. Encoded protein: CASSYGTGIDTQYF.

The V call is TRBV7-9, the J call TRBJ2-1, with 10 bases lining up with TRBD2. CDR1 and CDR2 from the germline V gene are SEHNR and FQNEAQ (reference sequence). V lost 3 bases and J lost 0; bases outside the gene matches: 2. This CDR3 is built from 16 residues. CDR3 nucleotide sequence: TGTGCCAGCAGCTTCCGACTAGCGGGCTCCTACAATGAGCAGTTCTTC. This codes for CASSFRLAGSYNEQFF.

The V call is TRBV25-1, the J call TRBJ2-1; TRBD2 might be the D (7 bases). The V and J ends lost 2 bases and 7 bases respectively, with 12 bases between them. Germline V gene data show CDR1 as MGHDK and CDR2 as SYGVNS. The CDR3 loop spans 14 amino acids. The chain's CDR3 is CASSEPGGRNEQFF. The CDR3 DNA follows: TGTGCCAGCAGTGAACCGGGGGGCCGGAATGAGCAGTTCTTC.

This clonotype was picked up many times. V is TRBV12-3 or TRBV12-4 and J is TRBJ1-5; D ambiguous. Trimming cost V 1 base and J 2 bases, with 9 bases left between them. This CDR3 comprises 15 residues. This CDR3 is CASSLGAGGNQPQHF. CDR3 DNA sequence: TGTGCCAGCAGTTTAGGGGCCGGGGGCAATCAGCCCCAGCATTTT.

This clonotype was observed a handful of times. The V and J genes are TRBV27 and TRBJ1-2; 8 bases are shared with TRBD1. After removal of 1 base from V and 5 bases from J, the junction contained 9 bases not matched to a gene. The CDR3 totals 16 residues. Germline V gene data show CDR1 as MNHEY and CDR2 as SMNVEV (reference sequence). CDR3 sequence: CASSLLGQGMEYGYTF. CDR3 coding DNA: TGTGCCAGCAGTTTATTAGGACAGGGCATGGAGTATGGCTACACCTTC.

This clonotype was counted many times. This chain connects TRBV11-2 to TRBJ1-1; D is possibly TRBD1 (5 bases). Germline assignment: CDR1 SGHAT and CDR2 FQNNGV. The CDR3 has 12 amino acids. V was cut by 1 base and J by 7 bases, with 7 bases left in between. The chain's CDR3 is CASSLGQSEAFF. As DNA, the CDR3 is TGTGCCAGCAGCTTAGGACAGAGTGAAGCTTTCTTT.

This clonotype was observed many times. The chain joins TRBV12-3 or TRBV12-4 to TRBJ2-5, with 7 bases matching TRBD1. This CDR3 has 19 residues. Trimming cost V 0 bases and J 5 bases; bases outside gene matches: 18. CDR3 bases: TGTGCCAGCAGTTTAGCCAGGGGCATAAACAGGGGCAAGGGGGAGACCCAGTACTTC. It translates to CASSLARGINRGKGETQYF.

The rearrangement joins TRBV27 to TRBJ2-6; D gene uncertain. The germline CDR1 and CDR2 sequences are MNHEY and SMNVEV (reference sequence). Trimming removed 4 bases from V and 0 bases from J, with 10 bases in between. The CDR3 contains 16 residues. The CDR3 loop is CASSSITASGANVLTF. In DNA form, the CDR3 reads TGTGCCAGCAGTTCGATCACAGCCTCTGGGGCCAACGTCCTGACTTTC.

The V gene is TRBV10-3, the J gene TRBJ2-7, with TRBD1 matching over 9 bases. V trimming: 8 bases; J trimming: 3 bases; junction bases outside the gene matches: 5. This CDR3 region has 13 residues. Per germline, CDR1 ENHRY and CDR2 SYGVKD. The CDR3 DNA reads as TGTGCCATCGGGGGGGACAGGGACTACGAGCAGTACTTC. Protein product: CAIGGDRDYEQYF.

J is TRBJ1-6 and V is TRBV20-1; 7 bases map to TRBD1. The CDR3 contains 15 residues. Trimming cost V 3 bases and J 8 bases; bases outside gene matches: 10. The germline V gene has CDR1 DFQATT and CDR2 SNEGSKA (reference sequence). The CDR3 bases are TGCAGTGCTAGCGGCCTCCAGGGGGGAGATTCACCCCTCCACTTT. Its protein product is CSASGLQGGDSPLHF.

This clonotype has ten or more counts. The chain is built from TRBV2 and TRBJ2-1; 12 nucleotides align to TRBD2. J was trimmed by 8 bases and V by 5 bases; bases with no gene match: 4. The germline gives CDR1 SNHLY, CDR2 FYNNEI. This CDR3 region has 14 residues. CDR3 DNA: TGTGCCAGCAGTACTAGCGGGGGGTCGGATGAGCAGTTCTTC. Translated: CASSTSGGSDEQFF. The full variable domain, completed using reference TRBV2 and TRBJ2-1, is EPEVTQTPSHQVTQMGQEVILRCVPISNHLYFYWYRQILGQKVEFLVSFYNNEISEKSEIFDDQFSVERPDGSNFTLKIRSTKLEDSAMYFCASSTSGGSDEQFFGPGTRLTVL.

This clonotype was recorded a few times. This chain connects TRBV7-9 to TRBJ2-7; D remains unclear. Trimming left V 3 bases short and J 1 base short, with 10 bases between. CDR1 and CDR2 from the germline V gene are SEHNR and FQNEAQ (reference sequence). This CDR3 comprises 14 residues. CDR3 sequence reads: CASSFSYYSYEQYF. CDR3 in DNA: TGTGCCAGCAGCTTCTCCTACTATTCCTACGAGCAGTACTTC.

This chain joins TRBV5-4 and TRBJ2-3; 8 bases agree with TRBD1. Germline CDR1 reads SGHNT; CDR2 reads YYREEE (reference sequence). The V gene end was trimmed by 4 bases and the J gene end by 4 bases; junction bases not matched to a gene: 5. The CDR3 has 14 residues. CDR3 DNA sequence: TGTGCCAGCAGCACAGGGGGGCCGGCAGATACGCAGTATTTT. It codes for CASSTGGPADTQYF. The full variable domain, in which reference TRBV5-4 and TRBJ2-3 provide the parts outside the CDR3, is ETGVTQSPTHLIKTRGQQVTLRCSSQSGHNTVSWYQQALGQGPQFIFQYYREEENGRGNFPPRFSGLQFPNYSSELNVNALELDDSALYLCASSTGGPADTQYFGPGTRLTVL.

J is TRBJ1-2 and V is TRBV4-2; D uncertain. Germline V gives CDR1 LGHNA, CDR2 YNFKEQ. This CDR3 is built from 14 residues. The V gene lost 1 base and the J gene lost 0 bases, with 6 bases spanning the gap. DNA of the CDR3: TGTGCCAGCAGCCAAGGGACCGCTAACTATGGCTACACCTTC. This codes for CASSQGTANYGYTF.

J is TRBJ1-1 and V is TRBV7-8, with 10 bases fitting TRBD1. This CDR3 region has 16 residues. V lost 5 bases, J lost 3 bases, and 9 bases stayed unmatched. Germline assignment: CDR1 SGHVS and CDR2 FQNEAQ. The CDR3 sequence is CASSDASGTGDTEAFF. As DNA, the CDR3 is TGTGCCAGCAGCGACGCCTCCGGGACAGGGGACACTGAAGCTTTCTTT. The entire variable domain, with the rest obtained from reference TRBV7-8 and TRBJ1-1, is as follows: GAGVSQSPRYKVAKRGQDVALRCDPISGHVSLFWYQQALGQGPEFLTYFQNEAQLDKSGLPSDRFFAERPEGSVSTLKIQRTQQEDSAVYLCASSDASGTGDTEAFFGQGTRLTVV.

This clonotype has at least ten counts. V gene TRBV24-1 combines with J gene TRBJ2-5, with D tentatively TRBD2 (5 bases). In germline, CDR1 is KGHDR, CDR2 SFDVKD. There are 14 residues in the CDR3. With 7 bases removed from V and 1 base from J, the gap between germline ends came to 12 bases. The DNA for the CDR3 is TGTGCCACCAGCTCTATACGGGGCCAAGAGACCCAGTACTTC. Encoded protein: CATSSIRGQETQYF.

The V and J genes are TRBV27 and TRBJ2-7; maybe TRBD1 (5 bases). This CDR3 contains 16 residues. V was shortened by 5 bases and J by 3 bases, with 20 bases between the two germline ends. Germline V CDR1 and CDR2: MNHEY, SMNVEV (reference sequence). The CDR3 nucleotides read TGTGCCAGCAGTCCCAGGGCTGGGCGCCAGAGCTACGAGCAGTACTTC. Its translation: CASSPRAGRQSYEQYF.

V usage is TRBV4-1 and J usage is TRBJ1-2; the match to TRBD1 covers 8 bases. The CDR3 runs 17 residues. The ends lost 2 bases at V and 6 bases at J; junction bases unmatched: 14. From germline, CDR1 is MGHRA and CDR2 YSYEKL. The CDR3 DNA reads TGCGCCAGCAGCCAACCTAGGACAGGGACCCTATGGGATGGCTACACCTTC. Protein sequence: CASSQPRTGTLWDGYTF.